The 4 T cell receptor beta chains below come from one sample, sequenced in a study of shared clonotypes between healthy human individuals. CD45RO-negative, CCR7-positively selected cells formed the naive CD8 fraction, excluding terminally differentiated effector memory CD45RA+ cells. Sequencing was performed with immunoSEQ multiplex PCR; in TCRdb, only in-frame clones are kept and a portion is missing. This table has around 2,000,000 clones, about 94% appearing once. Sequencing was performed on naive CD8+ T cells sorted from blood. The origin of the receptors is a young man in good health.

This rearrangement joins TRBV7-9 to TRBJ2-3; D call uncertain. Germline loops: CDR1 SEHNR, CDR2 FQNEAQ (reference sequence). This CDR3 has 15 residues. Deletions cut 5 bases from V and 0 bases from J, with 12 bases between. CDR3 protein: CASSMGYSSTDTQYF. The CDR3 region has the DNA TGTGCCAGCAGCATGGGGTACTCTAGCACAGATACGCAGTATTTT.

The chain is built from TRBV6-1 and TRBJ2-7, with unresolved D. Germline values: CDR1 MNHNS, CDR2 SASEGT. V was clipped by 1 base and J by 0 bases, with 22 bases between them. The CDR3 has 19 amino acids. CDR3 sequence: CASSEEVSLGQEHSYEQYF. The CDR3 nucleotides are TGTGCCAGCAGTGAAGAGGTCAGTCTGGGTCAGGAACACTCCTACGAGCAGTACTTC.

The rearrangement joins TRBV5-4 to TRBJ1-2; D remains ambiguous. CDR3 length equals 13 residues. CDR1 and CDR2 (germline): SGHNT, YYREEE (reference sequence). The V end was cut by 4 bases, the J end by 7 bases, with 14 bases between. CDR3 region: CASSLQGSGGYTF. CDR3 nucleotide sequence: TGTGCCAGCAGCCTACAAGGATCTGGTGGCTACACCTTC.

This chain uses TRBV6-1 with TRBJ1-5; D uncertain. V was clipped by 2 bases and J by 0 bases, with 8 bases between them. Germline lookup yields CDR1 MNHNS and CDR2 SASEGT. The CDR3 is 15 residues long. CDR3 nucleotide sequence: TGTGCCAGCAGTGAACCAGTGGATAGCAATCAGCCCCAGCATTTT. Amino acid sequence: CASSEPVDSNQPQHF.